This entry describes one T cell receptor beta chain. These data come from a study of blood T cell repertoires in COVID-19. About the study: Sites across the United States, Italy and Spain contributed samples from acute and convalescent COVID-19. Nucleic acid was either cDNA or gDNA, and it came from T cells, B-cell-depleted T cells, or PBMCs.

In the original workflow: Quantification of nucleated cells was approximated via reference gene primer amplification. Generated by immunoSEQ multiplex PCR, the TCRdb table keeps only in-frame clones and is missing some. The DNA was the basis for D and trimming; V, J and clone size are from that table. The repertoire has around 400,000 clones, roughly 90% of them found once; the top ten carry more than 0.95%. Material: peripheral blood. This TCR derives from a man in his forties with acute or convalescent COVID-19.

CDR3 residues: CASSQFTYQETQYF. The CDR3 DNA sequence: TGTGCCAGTAGCCAGTTTACGTACCAAGAGACCCAGTACTTC. V gene TRBV19 combines with J gene TRBJ2-5; D uncertain. V was cut by 6 bases and J by 0 bases, with 11 bases left in between. Germline CDR1 and CDR2: LNHDA and SQIVND (reference sequence). The CDR3 has 14 amino acids. Looking up the rest from reference TRBV19 and TRBJ2-5 gives the full variable domain: DGGITQSPKYLFRKEGQNVTLSCEQNLNHDAMYWYRQDPGQGLRLIYYSQIVNDFQKGDIAEGYSVSREKKESFPLTVTSAQKNPTAFYLCASSQFTYQETQYFGPGTRLLVL.